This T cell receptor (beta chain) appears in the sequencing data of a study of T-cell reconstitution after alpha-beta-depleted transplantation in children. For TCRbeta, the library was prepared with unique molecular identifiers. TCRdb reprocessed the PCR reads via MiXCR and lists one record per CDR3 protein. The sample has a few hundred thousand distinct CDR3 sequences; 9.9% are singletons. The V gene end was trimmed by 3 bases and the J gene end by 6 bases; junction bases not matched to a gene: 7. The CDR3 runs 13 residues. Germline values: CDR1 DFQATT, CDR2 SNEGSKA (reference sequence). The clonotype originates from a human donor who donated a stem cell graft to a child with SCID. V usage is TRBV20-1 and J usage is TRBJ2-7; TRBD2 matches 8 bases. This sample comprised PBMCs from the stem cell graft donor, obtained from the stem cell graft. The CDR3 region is CSAREGGLGEQYF. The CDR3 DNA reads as TGCAGTGCTAGGGAGGGGGGACTAGGCGAGCAGTACTTC.